This record looks at one T cell receptor (beta chain) sequence and its context. Assay used: immunoSEQ multiplex PCR; TCRdb lists only in-frame clones, some missing. Of under 300,000 clones listed, approximately 80% are singletons. The sample originates from a study of control samples from healthy donors and cancer patients. The CDR3 is 15 amino acids. Unmatched junction bases numbered 10, after V lost 4 bases and J lost 8 bases. Germline V gene data show CDR1 as SGHTS and CDR2 as YDEGEE. Material for sequencing was PBMCs. The sequence was collected from a woman aged 55-69 years with lung cancer. The chain carries TRBV5-8 and TRBJ2-1; 9 nucleotides agree with TRBD1. CDR3 in amino acids: CASSPDGTGKHEQFF. The CDR3 nucleotides are TGTGCCAGCAGCCCGGACGGGACAGGGAAGCATGAGCAGTTCTTC.